The 10 T cell receptor beta chains below come from one sample, sequenced in a study of T-cell memory formation after mild COVID-19. TCRdb ran MiXCR on the 5' RACE reads and lists one entry per CDR3 protein. The sample gives approximately 580,000 distinct CDR3 sequences, about a fifth of which show up once; under 15% is in the top ten. The sequenced sample consisted of PBMCs or a T cell subset sorted from them (not recorded which). These receptors were obtained from an adult woman who had mild COVID-19 (a few samples of this study predate the infection). Cell type and time point are not known.

V gene TRBV12-3 or TRBV12-4 combines with J gene TRBJ2-1; 9 bases are shared with TRBD2. The CDR3 is 14 residues long. Trimming at V came to 5 bases and at J to 9 bases, leaving 8 bases not matched to a gene. The CDR3 sequence: CASSKREVDPEQFF. The CDR3, as DNA: TGTGCCAGCAGTAAGCGGGAGGTAGATCCTGAGCAGTTCTTC.

The chain carries TRBV11-2 and TRBJ1-2; 10 bases agree with TRBD1. Germline lookup yields CDR1 SGHAT and CDR2 FQNNGV. The CDR3 extends over 15 amino acids. V lost 4 bases and J lost 9; bases outside the gene matches: 11. The CDR3 bases are TGTGCCAGCAGCTCAAACACGGGACAGGGGAATTGCTACACCTTC. Translated, it gives CASSSNTGQGNCYTF.

This clonotype was recorded a few times. The CDR3 region has the DNA TGCGCCAGCAGCCATAGCTCGGCAGGCTACAATGAGCAGTTCTTC. This gives the protein CASSHSSAGYNEQFF. V gene TRBV5-1 combines with J gene TRBJ2-1; D gene ambiguous. The V gene's germline CDR1 is SGHRS and CDR2 YFSETQ. V lost 4 bases, J lost 3 bases, and 14 bases lay in between. The CDR3 consists of 15 residues.

J is TRBJ2-1 and V is TRBV9; D gene ambiguous. The V and J ends lost 0 bases and 5 bases respectively, with 9 bases between them. CDR1 and CDR2 from the germline V gene are SGDLS and YYNGEE. This CDR3 has 14 residues. The CDR3 is CASSVDGLNNEQFF. CDR3 bases: TGTGCCAGCAGCGTAGATGGTCTCAACAATGAGCAGTTCTTC.

There are a few counts of this clonotype. V usage is TRBV4-2 and J usage is TRBJ2-7; D tentatively reads TRBD1 or TRBD2 (6 bases each). The length of the CDR3 is 14 residues. Germline CDR1 is LGHNA and CDR2 is YNFKEQ. The V gene lost 1 base and the J gene lost 9 bases, with 16 bases spanning the gap. The CDR3 protein is CASSQVPGEDRQYF. CDR3 nucleotides: TGTGCCAGCAGCCAAGTCCCCGGGGAGGACAGGCAGTACTTC.

The chain couples TRBV12-3 or TRBV12-4 to TRBJ2-7; TRBD1 matches 9 bases. Germline trimming cut 6 bases from V and 2 bases from J; bases unmatched to any gene: 5. This CDR3 has 14 residues. The CDR3 nucleotides are TGTGCCAGCAGCTTACAGGGGGCGGCCTACGAGCAGTACTTC. As protein: CASSLQGAAYEQYF.

The CDR3 reads CSVEEPSEAFF. CDR3 nucleotide sequence: TGCAGCGTTGAAGAGCCCTCTGAAGCTTTCTTT. The chain links TRBV29-1 to TRBJ1-1; D is undetermined. Trimming took 0 bases from V and 6 from J, leaving 5 bases between them. CDR3 length equals 11 residues. Germline V CDR1 and CDR2: SQVTM, ANQGSEA.

This chain uses TRBV12-3 or TRBV12-4 with TRBJ1-3, with no clear D. CDR3 length: 14 residues. The germline V and J ends were trimmed by 2 bases and 4 bases, with 9 bases remaining between them. The CDR3 DNA follows: TGTGCCAGCAGTTTAAGTCTCGCCGGAAACACCATATATTTT. It encodes CASSLSLAGNTIYF.

The J gene is TRBJ1-1, the V gene TRBV5-1, with 8 bases aligning to TRBD1. This CDR3 has 15 residues. Germline CDR1 reads SGHRS; CDR2 reads YFSETQ. V trimming: 6 bases; J trimming: 3 bases; junction bases outside the gene matches: 10. The chain's CDR3 is CASIDPQTGDTEAFF. The CDR3 region has the DNA TGCGCCAGCATCGATCCTCAGACAGGGGACACTGAAGCTTTCTTT.

This clonotype was counted between two and nine times. This chain uses TRBV6-4 with TRBJ2-3; D may be TRBD2 (5 bases). CDR3 size: 15 residues. Trimming stripped 3 bases from V and 3 bases from J, with 13 bases between. The germline V gene encodes CDR1 MRHNA and CDR2 SNTAGT. The CDR3 is CASSDRPSRTDTQYF. CDR3 nucleotides: TGTGCCAGCAGTGATCGGCCTAGCAGGACAGATACGCAGTATTTT.